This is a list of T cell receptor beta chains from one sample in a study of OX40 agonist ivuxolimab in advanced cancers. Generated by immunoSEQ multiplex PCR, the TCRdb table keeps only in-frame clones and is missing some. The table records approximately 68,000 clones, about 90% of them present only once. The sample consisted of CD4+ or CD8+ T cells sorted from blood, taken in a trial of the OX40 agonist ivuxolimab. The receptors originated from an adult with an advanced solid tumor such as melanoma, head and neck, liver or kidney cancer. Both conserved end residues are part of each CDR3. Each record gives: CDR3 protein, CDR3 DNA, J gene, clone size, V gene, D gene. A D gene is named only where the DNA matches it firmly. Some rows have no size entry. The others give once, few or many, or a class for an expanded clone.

CDR3: CASSPGGGQPQHF
DNA: TGTGCCAGCAGCCCGGGGGGCGGTCAGCCCCAGCATTTT
J: TRBJ1-5
size: once
V: TRBV9
D: -

CDR3: CASRDGGRLQPQHF
DNA: TGTGCCAGTAGGGACGGGGGGAGGTTACAGCCCCAGCATTTT
J: TRBJ1-5
size: -
V: TRBV19
D: -

CDR3: CASSVQGYNEQFF
DNA: TGCGCCAGCTCGGTCCAGGGTTACAATGAGCAGTTCTTC
J: TRBJ2-1
size: -
V: TRBV5-1
D: -

CDR3: CATFAGAAGANVLTF
DNA: TGTGCCACCTTTGCGGGCGCGGCTGGGGCCAACGTCCTGACTTTC
J: TRBJ2-6
size: once
V: TRBV19
D: -

CDR3: CASSPRGQGARNTEAFF
DNA: TGTGCCAGCAGCCCCCGGGGGCAGGGGGCGCGGAACACTGAAGCTTTCTTT
J: TRBJ1-1
size: -
V: TRBV7-9
D: TRBD1

CDR3: CATSRAQEKLFF
DNA: TGTGCCACCAGCAGAGCCCAGGAGAAACTGTTTTTT
J: TRBJ1-4
size: -
V: TRBV15
D: -

CDR3: CASSLGHNYEQYF
DNA: TGTGCCAGCAGCTTGGGCCACAACTACGAGCAGTACTTC
J: TRBJ2-7
size: -
V: TRBV7-2
D: -

CDR3: CASSLPAYRGGETQYF
DNA: TGTGCCAGCAGCTTACCAGCCTACAGGGGAGGAGAGACCCAGTACTTC
J: TRBJ2-5
size: -
V: TRBV7-8
D: -

CDR3: CASSFQGTTRGSGELFF
DNA: TGCGCCAGCAGCTTCCAAGGGACTACCCGGGGTTCCGGGGAGCTGTTTTTT
J: TRBJ2-2
size: -
V: TRBV5-1
D: TRBD2

CDR3: CASSPTGGRAGELFF
DNA: TGTGCCAGCAGCCCCACAGGGGGCCGGGCCGGGGAGCTGTTTTTT
J: TRBJ2-2
size: -
V: TRBV9
D: TRBD1

CDR3: CASSLGRTADYEQYF
DNA: TGTGCCAGCAGCCTTGGGAGGACGGCTGACTACGAGCAGTACTTC
J: TRBJ2-7
size: -
V: TRBV7-6
D: -

CDR3: CASSLETAKSYEQYF
DNA: TGTGCCAGCAGCTTAGAGACCGCAAAATCCTACGAGCAGTACTTC
J: TRBJ2-7
size: -
V: TRBV7-6
D: -

CDR3: CASSIQGSNSPLHF
DNA: TGTGCCAGTAGTATCCAGGGATCGAATTCACCCCTCCACTTT
J: TRBJ1-6
size: once
V: TRBV19
D: -

CDR3: CASSQEGTDEKLFF
DNA: TGCGCCAGCAGCCAAGAGGGGACGGATGAAAAACTGTTTTTT
J: TRBJ1-4
size: few
V: TRBV4-1
D: -

CDR3: CASTQSRGTTDTQYF
DNA: TGTGCCAGCACCCAGTCAAGGGGCACGACAGATACGCAGTATTTT
J: TRBJ2-3
size: -
V: TRBV25-1
D: -

CDR3: CASSLMVAGRNEQFF
DNA: TGTGCCAGCAGTTTAATGGTAGCGGGACGCAATGAGCAGTTCTTC
J: TRBJ2-1
size: few
V: TRBV27
D: TRBD2

CDR3: CASSQPPRFELFF
DNA: TGCGCCAGCAGTCAACCCCCCCGTTTCGAACTGTTTTTT
J: TRBJ1-4
size: -
V: TRBV23-1
D: -

CDR3: CSALTSGGVYF
DNA: TGCAGTGCTTTGACTAGCGGGGGGGTGTACTTC
J: TRBJ2-7
size: -
V: TRBV20-1
D: TRBD2

CDR3: CASSDTSTTDTQYF
DNA: TGTGCCAGCAGTGATACCTCTACAACAGATACGCAGTATTTT
J: TRBJ2-3
size: -
V: TRBV6-4
D: -

CDR3: CASSYDWYNTQYF
DNA: TGTGCCAGCAGTTATGACTGGTACAACACGCAGTATTTT
J: TRBJ2-3
size: -
V: TRBV27
D: -

CDR3: CASSSGGWKPLHF
DNA: TGTGCCAGCAGCTCGGGGGGCTGGAAACCCCTCCACTTT
J: TRBJ1-6
size: -
V: TRBV11-2
D: -

CDR3: CASSSMWDSSGEQYF
DNA: TGCGCCAGCAGCTCGATGTGGGACTCCTCGGGGGAGCAGTACTTC
J: TRBJ2-7
size: -
V: TRBV5-1
D: -

CDR3: CASSLARPRNTIYF
DNA: TGTGCCAGCAGCTTAGCGCGACCCAGAAACACCATATATTTT
J: TRBJ1-3
size: -
V: TRBV7-2
D: -

CDR3: CASSQNWQQETQYF
DNA: TGTGCCAGCAGCCAGAACTGGCAACAAGAGACCCAGTACTTC
J: TRBJ2-5
size: -
V: TRBV4-2
D: -

CDR3: CASSSRLAGGYNEQFF
DNA: TGTGCCAGCAGCTCCCGACTAGCGGGAGGCTACAATGAGCAGTTCTTC
J: TRBJ2-1
size: -
V: TRBV7-8
D: TRBD2

CDR3: CASRPGSGALNSPLHF
DNA: TGTGCCAGCAGACCAGGGTCGGGGGCCCTTAATTCACCCCTCCACTTT
J: TRBJ1-6
size: once
V: TRBV28
D: -

CDR3: CAWSVRWGQPQHF
DNA: TGTGCCTGGAGTGTACGGTGGGGTCAGCCCCAGCATTTT
J: TRBJ1-5
size: -
V: TRBV30
D: -